Included here is one TCR beta chain sequence, with context. What it recognizes is unknown. This sample stems from a study of T cell responses to AZD1222 COVID-19 vaccine. Study overall: Recipients boosted at about 4 weeks or about 12 weeks are pooled. Points from the study as a whole: Spike-specific TCR breadth and depth were elevated following two AZD1222 doses. Along spike, vaccine-associated CD4 TCRs were found throughout, with dominance at 160-218 and 743-854.

TCRdb's copy holds only in-frame clones and misses some; the assay was immunoSEQ multiplex PCR. The sample contains some 130,000 clones, under 90% of which appear only once. CDR1 and CDR2 from the germline V gene are SEHNR and FQNEAQ (reference sequence). Trimming shortened V by 5 bases and J by 13 bases, and 17 bases separated the two germline ends. This CDR3 contains 12 residues. The source was peripheral blood, collected on day 0 of AZD1222 vaccination. The receptor was isolated from an adult in good health. The chain uses TRBV7-9 and TRBJ1-1; tentatively, D is TRBD1 (6 bases). In DNA form, the CDR3 reads TGTGCCAGCAGCCTAGGTAACAGGGAGGGTTTCTTT. It yields the protein CASSLGNREGFF.